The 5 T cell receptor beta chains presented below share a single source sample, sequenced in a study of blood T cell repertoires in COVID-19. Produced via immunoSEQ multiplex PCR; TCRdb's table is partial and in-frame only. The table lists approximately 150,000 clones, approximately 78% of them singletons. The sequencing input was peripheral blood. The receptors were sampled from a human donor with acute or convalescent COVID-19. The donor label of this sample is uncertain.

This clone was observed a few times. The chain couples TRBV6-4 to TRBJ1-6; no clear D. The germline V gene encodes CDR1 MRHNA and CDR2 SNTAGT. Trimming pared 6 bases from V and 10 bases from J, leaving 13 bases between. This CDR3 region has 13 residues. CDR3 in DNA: TGTGCCAGCAGATACGCGGAGGGCTCACCCCTCCACTTT. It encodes CASRYAEGSPLHF.

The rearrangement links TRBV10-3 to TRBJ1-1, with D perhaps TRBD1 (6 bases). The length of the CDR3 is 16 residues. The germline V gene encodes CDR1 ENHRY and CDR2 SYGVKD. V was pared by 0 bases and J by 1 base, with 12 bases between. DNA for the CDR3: TGTGCCATCAGTGAGTCGAGTGGACAGAGGAACACTGAAGCTTTCTTT. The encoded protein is CAISESSGQRNTEAFF.

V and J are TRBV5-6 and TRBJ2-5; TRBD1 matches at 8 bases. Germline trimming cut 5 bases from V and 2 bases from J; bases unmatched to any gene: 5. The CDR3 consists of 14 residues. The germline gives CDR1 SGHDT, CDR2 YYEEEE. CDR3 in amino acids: CASRSRGLQETQYF. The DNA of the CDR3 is TGTGCCAGCAGATCCAGGGGGCTACAAGAGACCCAGTACTTC.

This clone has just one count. Here the CDR3 reads CASRKQQGGTGELFF. CDR3 coding DNA: TGTGCCAGCAGAAAGCAGCAAGGGGGAACCGGGGAGCTGTTTTTT. This sequence joins TRBV2 and TRBJ2-2, with TRBD1 as a possible D gene (6 bases). This CDR3 contains 15 residues. The V end lost 6 bases, the J end lost 5 bases, and 16 bases lay between the germline ends. CDR1 is SNHLY, CDR2 FYNNEI, per germline. The entire variable domain, with the rest obtained from reference TRBV2 and TRBJ2-2, is as follows: EPEVTQTPSHQVTQMGQEVILRCVPISNHLYFYWYRQILGQKVEFLVSFYNNEISEKSEIFDDQFSVERPDGSNFTLKIRSTKLEDSAMYFCASRKQQGGTGELFFGEGSRLTVL.

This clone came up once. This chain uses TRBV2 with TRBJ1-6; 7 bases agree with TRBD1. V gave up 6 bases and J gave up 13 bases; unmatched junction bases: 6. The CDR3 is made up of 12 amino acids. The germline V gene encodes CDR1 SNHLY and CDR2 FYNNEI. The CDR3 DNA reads TGTGCCAGCAGGGTTGGACAGGCCCCCCTCCACTTT. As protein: CASRVGQAPLHF.